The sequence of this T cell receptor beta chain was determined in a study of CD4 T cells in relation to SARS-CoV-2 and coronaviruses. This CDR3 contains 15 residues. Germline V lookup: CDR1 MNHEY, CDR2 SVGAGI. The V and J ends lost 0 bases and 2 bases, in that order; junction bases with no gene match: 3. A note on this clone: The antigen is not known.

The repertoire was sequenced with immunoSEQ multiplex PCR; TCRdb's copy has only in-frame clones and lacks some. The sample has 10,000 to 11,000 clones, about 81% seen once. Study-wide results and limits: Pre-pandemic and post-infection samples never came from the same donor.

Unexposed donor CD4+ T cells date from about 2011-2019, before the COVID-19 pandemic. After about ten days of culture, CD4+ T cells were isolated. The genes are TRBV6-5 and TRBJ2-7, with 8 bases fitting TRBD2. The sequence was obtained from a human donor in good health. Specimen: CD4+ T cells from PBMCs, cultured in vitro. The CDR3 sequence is CASSYSGRGAYEQYF. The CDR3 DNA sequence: TGTGCCAGCAGTTACTCGGGGCGGGGGGCCTACGAGCAGTACTTC.